The next 17 T cell receptor beta chains were all read from a single sample in a study of blood T cell repertoires in COVID-19. TCRdb's table, derived via immunoSEQ multiplex PCR, lists solely in-frame clones and lacks some. The profile shows about 300,000 clones, over 70% of them singletons. The sample taken for sequencing was peripheral blood. These receptors were collected from a woman aged 45-59 years with acute or convalescent COVID-19.

This clone has just a few counts. This chain uses TRBV7-9 with TRBJ1-5; TRBD1 might be the D (5 bases). This CDR3 comprises 14 residues. The V gene's germline CDR1 is SEHNR and CDR2 FQNEAQ (reference sequence). Trimming removed 5 bases at V and 4 bases at J, with 12 bases between. The CDR3 DNA reads as TGTGCCAGCAGCGAGCAGGGAAAGAATCAGCCCCAGCATTTT. This translates into CASSEQGKNQPQHF. The entire variable domain, with the rest obtained from reference TRBV7-9 and TRBJ1-5, is as follows: DTGVSQNPRHKITKRGQNVTFRCDPISEHNRLYWYRQTLGQGPEFLTYFQNEAQLEKSRLLSDRFSAERPKGSFSTLEIQRTEQGDSAMYLCASSEQGKNQPQHFGDGTRLSIL.

This clone was recorded only once. This same CDR3 is encoded by further DNA sequences in the sample. The chain links TRBV19 to TRBJ2-1, with TRBD2 matching 7 bases. In germline, CDR1 is LNHDA, CDR2 SQIVND (reference sequence). The CDR3 totals 14 residues. V gave up 3 bases and J gave up 3 bases; unmatched junction bases: 2. The CDR3 nucleotides read TGTGCCAGTAGTATTGGGGGGGGCTACAATGAGCAGTTCTTC. This sequence encodes CASSIGGGYNEQFF.

The gene calls are TRBV29-1 and TRBJ2-7, with D perhaps TRBD2 (5 bases). Germline-derived CDR1 and CDR2 are SQVTM and ANQGSEA. The CDR3 runs 12 residues. The germline V and J ends were trimmed by 2 bases and 7 bases, with 12 bases remaining between them. The CDR3 loop reads CSVETSGEEQYF. The CDR3 bases are TGCAGCGTTGAAACCAGCGGCGAGGAGCAGTACTTC.

The chain is built from TRBV27 and TRBJ1-6; 8 bases agree with TRBD1. The germline V gene encodes CDR1 MNHEY and CDR2 SMNVEV (reference sequence). The CDR3 covers 16 residues. J was trimmed by 6 bases and V by 4 bases; bases with no gene match: 8. The CDR3 region is CASSSFGQGGNSPLHF. The DNA of the CDR3 is TGTGCCAGCAGTTCTTTCGGACAGGGAGGTAATTCACCCCTCCACTTT.

The J gene is TRBJ1-3, the V gene TRBV2; 8 positions match TRBD1. The germline V gene has CDR1 SNHLY and CDR2 FYNNEI. V dropped 4 bases and J dropped 2; count of bases not matched to a gene: 4. CDR3 length: 15 residues. The DNA for the CDR3 is TGTGCCAGCAGTGCGACACAGGGGGCTGGAAACACCATATATTTT. It translates to CASSATQGAGNTIYF.

The CDR3 spells CATSTSTDTEAFF. The CDR3 region has the DNA TGTGCCACCAGCACATCGACAGACACTGAAGCTTTCTTT. The chain employs TRBV15 and TRBJ1-1; a weak D match, TRBD1 (5 bases). CDR1 is LNHNV, CDR2 YYDKDF, per germline (reference sequence). The CDR3 runs to 13 residues. Trimming pared 4 bases from V and 3 bases from J, leaving 9 bases between.

This rearrangement joins TRBV6-2 or TRBV6-3 to TRBJ1-2; unclear D gene. Germline V lookup: CDR1 MNHEY, CDR2 SVGEGT. The CDR3 sequence is 15 residues long. V was cut by 0 bases and J by 4 bases, with 12 bases left in between. Written as DNA, the CDR3 is TGTGCCAGCAGTTACTCGAGTGGCGAGGGCTATGGCTACACCTTC. As protein: CASSYSSGEGYGYTF.

The genes are TRBV5-6 and TRBJ1-2; unclear D gene. The CDR3 is 11 residues long. Germline lookup yields CDR1 SGHDT and CDR2 YYEEEE. Between the trimmed V and J ends, which lost 3 bases and 8 bases, there was a span of 8 bases. For the CDR3, the DNA is TGTGCCAGCAGCTCAGGTACCGGCTACACCTTC. It translates to CASSSGTGYTF. Based on the CDR3 plus reference TRBV5-6 and TRBJ1-2, the full variable domain is DAGVTQSPTHLIKTRGQQVTLRCSPKSGHDTVSWYQQALGQGPQFIFQYYEEEERQRGNFPDRFSGHQFPNYSSELNVNALLLGDSALYLCASSSGTGYTFGSGTRLTVV.

The genes are TRBV5-1 and TRBJ2-1; weak D call: TRBD2 (6 bases). V was cut by 4 bases and J by 7 bases, with 15 bases left in between. Germline CDR1 SGHRS, CDR2 YFSETQ. CDR3 length: 14 amino acids. The CDR3: CASSPGLRGNEQFF. Here the CDR3 DNA reads TGCGCCAGCAGCCCGGGACTCCGGGGGAATGAGCAGTTCTTC. The full variable domain, completed using reference TRBV5-1 and TRBJ2-1, is KAGVTQTPRYLIKTRGQQVTLSCSPISGHRSVSWYQQTPGQGLQFLFEYFSETQRNKGNFPGRFSGRQFSNSRSEMNVSTLELGDSALYLCASSPGLRGNEQFFGPGTRLTVL.

The rearrangement links TRBV6-1 to TRBJ1-6; D perhaps matches TRBD1 (6 bases). There are 15 residues in the CDR3. Trimming removed 3 bases from V and 5 bases from J, with 11 bases in between. Germline lookup yields CDR1 MNHNS and CDR2 SASEGT. The CDR3 sequence: CASSEWDTHNSPLHF. CDR3 nucleotides: TGTGCCAGCAGTGAGTGGGACACCCATAATTCACCCCTCCACTTT.

The chain is built from TRBV11-2 and TRBJ2-3; D unresolved. This CDR3 is 11 amino acids long. In germline, CDR1 is SGHAT, CDR2 FQNNGV. The V end was cut by 2 bases, the J end by 13 bases, with 10 bases between. The CDR3 region is CASSLSHGEYF. CDR3 coding DNA: TGTGCCAGCAGCTTATCTCACGGAGAGTATTTT.

The rearrangement uses TRBV2 and TRBJ2-5; TRBD2 matches at 14 bases. V shed 6 bases, J shed 4 bases, and the junction held 4 bases outside the gene matches. Germline V CDR1 and CDR2: SNHLY, FYNNEI. CDR3 length: 15 residues. The CDR3 is CASSGLAGGGETQYF. In nucleotides, the CDR3 is TGTGCCAGCAGCGGACTAGCGGGGGGCGGAGAGACCCAGTACTTC.

The chain has TRBV6-1 and TRBJ2-1; 11 positions match TRBD1. From germline, CDR1 is MNHNS and CDR2 SASEGT. This CDR3 contains 16 residues. V shed 4 bases, J shed 4 bases, and the junction held 6 bases outside the gene matches. In nucleotides, the CDR3 is TGTGCCAGCAGTGTCCGAGGGACAGGGGGGTACAATGAGCAGTTCTTC. This sequence encodes CASSVRGTGGYNEQFF.

The chain joins TRBV23-1 to TRBJ1-2; TRBD1 might be the D (5 bases). TRBV23-1 is assigned to the ORF class and has an uncertain function. CDR3 length: 16 amino acids. V lost 2 bases, J lost 6 bases, and 19 bases lay in between. The CDR3 nucleotides are TGCGCCAGCAGTCAACAAGGGACTCTGGGCCCGGATGGCTACACCTTC. Translating gives CASSQQGTLGPDGYTF.

The sample holds one count of this clone. The rearrangement uses TRBV2 and TRBJ2-7; D possibly corresponds to TRBD1 (6 bases). V was pared by 6 bases and J by 3 bases, with 9 bases between. Germline V lookup: CDR1 SNHLY, CDR2 FYNNEI. CDR3 size: 12 residues. Here the CDR3 DNA reads TGTGCCAGCAGGAGGGGGTTCTACGAGCAGTACGTC. It translates to CASRRGFYEQYV.

This clone was seen a handful of times. The chain couples TRBV6-5 to TRBJ1-1, with 9 positions matching TRBD1. The V gene end was trimmed by 5 bases and the J gene end by 1 base; junction bases not matched to a gene: 5. The germline V gene has CDR1 MNHEY and CDR2 SVGAGI. The CDR3 length is 15 residues. CDR3 region: CASSTGGAKNTEAFF. CDR3 in DNA: TGTGCCAGCAGTACAGGGGGCGCTAAGAACACTGAAGCTTTCTTT.

The chain has TRBV5-8 and TRBJ1-5; D might be TRBD1 (5 bases). Germline V CDR1 and CDR2: SGHTS, YDEGEE. V was shortened by 4 bases and J by 12 bases, with 17 bases between the two germline ends. The CDR3 consists of 13 residues. The CDR3 loop is CASSKRRGSIQHF. The CDR3 nucleotides read TGTGCCAGCAGCAAAAGACGGGGGAGCATCCAGCATTTT.